These T cell receptor beta chains were read from a single sample in a study of immune heterogeneity within non-small cell lung tumors. Via MiXCR, TCRdb re-called the multiplex PCR reads, giving one row per CDR3 protein. The repertoire holds about 4,900 distinct CDR3 sequences, with about 23% as singletons. The sequenced sample was lung tumor tissue. The receptor set was obtained from a man in his sixties with non-small cell lung cancer. Both conserved end residues are part of each CDR3. Each record gives: V gene, clone size, D gene, J gene, CDR3 protein, CDR3 DNA. A D gene is named only where the DNA matches it firmly. Expanded clones are given a class, and other clones once, few, many or no size at all.

V: TRBV6-2/TRBV6-3; size: NA; D: NA; J: TRBJ2-7; CDR3: CASRPASYEQYF; DNA: TGTGCCAGCAGGCCCGCATCCTACGAGCAGTACTTC
V: TRBV30; size: medium-sized; D: TRBD1; J: TRBJ1-6; CDR3: CAWSVAQGVSYNSPLHF; DNA: TGTGCCTGGAGTGTCGCGCAGGGGGTATCCTATAATTCACCCCTCCACTTT
V: TRBV10-3; size: NA; D: TRBD1; J: TRBJ1-5; CDR3: CAISESPDRMIEPQHF; DNA: TGTGCCATCAGTGAGTCCCCGGACAGGATGATTGAGCCCCAGCATTTT
V: TRBV6-4; size: NA; D: TRBD2; J: TRBJ2-2; CDR3: CASSFATSVDTGELFF; DNA: TGTGCCAGCAGTTTTGCTACTAGCGTAGACACCGGGGAGCTGTTTTTT
V: TRBV10-3; size: few; D: NA; J: TRBJ2-7; CDR3: CAISERGAGDEQYF; DNA: TGTGCCATCAGTGAGCGGGGGGCGGGGGACGAGCAGTACTTC
V: TRBV6-1; size: NA; D: NA; J: TRBJ1-3; CDR3: CASTVYSGNTIYF; DNA: TGTGCCAGCACGGTCTACTCTGGAAACACCATATATTTT
V: TRBV20-1; size: NA; D: TRBD1; J: TRBJ2-1; CDR3: CSATQGMGSYNEQFF; DNA: TGCAGTGCTACACAGGGGATGGGCTCCTACAATGAGCAGTTCTTC
V: TRBV4-1; size: NA; D: TRBD2; J: TRBJ2-3; CDR3: CASSDLSGSSTDTQYF; DNA: TGCGCCAGCAGCGACCTTAGCGGGAGTTCCACAGATACGCAGTATTTT
V: TRBV6-1; size: few; D: TRBD1; J: TRBJ2-1; CDR3: CASSRRDRGLGEQFF; DNA: TGTGCCAGCAGTCGCCGGGACAGGGGGCTAGGGGAGCAGTTCTTC
V: TRBV12-3/TRBV12-4; size: medium-sized; D: TRBD1; J: TRBJ2-7; CDR3: CASSGDRGSYEQYF; DNA: TGTGCCAGCAGTGGGGACAGGGGAAGCTACGAGCAGTACTTC
V: TRBV4-2; size: medium-sized; D: TRBD1; J: TRBJ1-2; CDR3: CASSQSRQGGMGGYTF; DNA: TGTGCCAGCAGCCAATCCAGGCAGGGGGGTATGGGTGGCTACACCTTC
V: TRBV10-3; size: medium-sized; D: NA; J: TRBJ2-7; CDR3: CAISDTGRSYEQYF; DNA: TGTGCCATCAGTGACACGGGACGGTCCTACGAGCAGTACTTC
V: TRBV20-1; size: NA; D: TRBD2; J: TRBJ2-1; CDR3: CSAPDTSGSSNEQFF; DNA: TGCAGTGCTCCTGACACTAGCGGGAGCTCAAATGAGCAGTTCTTC
V: TRBV6-4; size: NA; D: NA; J: TRBJ2-7; CDR3: CASSAMDGYEQYF; DNA: TGTGCCAGCAGTGCAATGGACGGGTACGAGCAGTACTTC
V: TRBV27; size: large; D: TRBD1; J: TRBJ1-1; CDR3: CASSFSRGPTEAFF; DNA: TGTGCCAGCAGTTTCTCCAGGGGGCCCACTGAAGCTTTCTTT
V: TRBV5-1; size: NA; D: TRBD2; J: TRBJ2-5; CDR3: CASSLVGLAGVNQETQYF; DNA: TGCGCCAGCAGCTTGGTGGGACTAGCGGGAGTAAATCAAGAGACCCAGTACTTC
V: TRBV30; size: few; D: TRBD1; J: TRBJ1-5; CDR3: CAWSVLGTVNQPQHF; DNA: TGTGCCTGGAGTGTACTAGGGACAGTCAATCAGCCCCAGCATTTT
V: TRBV10-3; size: NA; D: TRBD1; J: TRBJ1-2; CDR3: CAISESTGGGGYTF; DNA: TGTGCCATCAGTGAGTCGACAGGGGGAGGTGGCTACACCTTC
V: TRBV7-8; size: medium-sized; D: TRBD1; J: TRBJ2-3; CDR3: CASSFTGVDTQYF; DNA: TGTGCCAGCAGCTTTACAGGGGTAGATACGCAGTATTTT
V: TRBV7-9; size: NA; D: NA; J: TRBJ2-1; CDR3: CASSQEEGESQFF; DNA: TGTGCCAGCAGCCAAGAAGAGGGAGAAAGTCAGTTCTTC
V: TRBV15; size: NA; D: NA; J: TRBJ1-4; CDR3: CATSRDRADEKLFF; DNA: TGTGCCACCAGCAGAGATCGGGCAGACGAAAAACTGTTTTTT
V: TRBV28; size: medium-sized; D: NA; J: TRBJ2-3; CDR3: CASSFGGHQNSDTQYF; DNA: TGTGCCAGCAGTTTTGGGGGACATCAAAATTCAGATACGCAGTATTTT
V: TRBV2; size: once; D: TRBD2; J: TRBJ2-1; CDR3: CASSPGLVSPGEQFF; DNA: TGTGCCAGCAGTCCGGGACTAGTCTCCCCTGGGGAGCAGTTCTTC
V: TRBV28; size: few; D: TRBD1; J: TRBJ2-7; CDR3: CASRYDRASSYEQYF; DNA: TGTGCCAGCAGGTACGACAGGGCCAGCTCCTACGAGCAGTACTTC
V: TRBV4-1; size: NA; D: NA; J: TRBJ2-5; CDR3: CASSQEPGKGETQYF; DNA: TGCGCCAGCAGCCAAGAACCGGGGAAGGGAGAGACCCAGTACTTC
V: TRBV5-6; size: NA; D: TRBD1; J: TRBJ2-7; CDR3: CASRPRDRYYEQYF; DNA: TGTGCCAGCAGACCCCGGGACAGGTACTACGAGCAGTACTTC
V: TRBV20-1; size: few; D: NA; J: TRBJ1-5; CDR3: CSAREAGVNQPQHF; DNA: TGCAGTGCTAGAGAAGCGGGGGTCAATCAGCCCCAGCATTTT
V: TRBV5-1; size: NA; D: TRBD2; J: TRBJ2-7; CDR3: CASSVGAGGGSGEQYF; DNA: TGCGCCAGCAGCGTGGGGGCGGGGGGGGGGTCCGGCGAGCAGTACTTC
V: TRBV9; size: NA; D: NA; J: TRBJ2-1; CDR3: CASSSGMGDSYNEQFF; DNA: TGTGCCAGCAGTAGCGGCATGGGGGACTCCTACAATGAGCAGTTCTTC
V: TRBV20-1; size: NA; D: NA; J: TRBJ1-2; CDR3: CSARKGATNYGYTF; DNA: TGCAGTGCTAGAAAAGGGGCCACTAACTATGGCTACACCTTC
V: TRBV11-2; size: NA; D: NA; J: TRBJ2-1; CDR3: CASSKLGYNEQFF; DNA: TGTGCCAGCAGTAAACTAGGTTACAATGAGCAGTTCTTC
V: TRBV6-1; size: large; D: NA; J: TRBJ2-1; CDR3: CASSGLFYNEQFF; DNA: TGTGCCAGCAGTGGACTGTTCTACAATGAGCAGTTCTTC
V: TRBV6-1; size: few; D: NA; J: TRBJ1-1; CDR3: CASSSPGGSKGTNTEAFF; DNA: TGTGCCAGCAGTTCCCCGGGGGGTTCTAAAGGTACGAACACTGAAGCTTTCTTT
V: TRBV29-1; size: few; D: TRBD1; J: TRBJ2-7; CDR3: CSVVGDRGTYEQYF; DNA: TGCAGCGTTGTTGGGGACAGGGGGACCTACGAGCAGTACTTC
V: TRBV2; size: NA; D: NA; J: TRBJ1-1; CDR3: CTSTREGGTTEAFF; DNA: TGTACCAGCACCAGGGAAGGTGGGACGACTGAAGCTTTCTTT
V: TRBV28; size: NA; D: TRBD2; J: TRBJ2-5; CDR3: CASSKLGTSLQETQYF; DNA: TGTGCCAGCAGTAAACTTGGGACTAGCTTACAAGAGACCCAGTACTTC
V: TRBV28; size: medium-sized; D: NA; J: TRBJ2-7; CDR3: CASSLAQGQVAEQYF; DNA: TGTGCCAGCAGTCTAGCACAGGGACAAGTGGCCGAGCAGTACTTC
V: TRBV19; size: few; D: NA; J: TRBJ1-2; CDR3: CASSITQGRLNYGYTF; DNA: TGTGCCAGTAGTATAACACAGGGCCGGTTGAACTATGGCTACACCTTC
V: TRBV29-1; size: NA; D: NA; J: TRBJ2-7; CDR3: CSVTPGPYEQYF; DNA: TGCAGCGTCACTCCGGGGCCCTACGAGCAGTACTTC
V: TRBV5-1; size: few; D: NA; J: TRBJ1-1; CDR3: CASSSAGARNTEAFF; DNA: TGCGCCAGCAGCTCAGCGGGGGCAAGGAACACTGAAGCTTTCTTT
V: TRBV5-1; size: NA; D: NA; J: TRBJ2-2; CDR3: CASSLSGATNTGELFF; DNA: TGCGCCAGCAGCTTGTCAGGAGCTACGAACACCGGGGAGCTGTTTTTT
V: TRBV9; size: large; D: NA; J: TRBJ2-6; CDR3: CASSVESISSGANVLTF; DNA: TGTGCCAGCAGCGTAGAATCCATAAGCTCTGGGGCCAACGTCCTGACTTTC
V: TRBV27; size: medium-sized; D: NA; J: TRBJ1-1; CDR3: CASKFGDWNTEAFF; DNA: TGTGCCAGCAAGTTTGGGGACTGGAACACTGAAGCTTTCTTT
V: TRBV5-1; size: medium-sized; D: NA; J: TRBJ2-3; CDR3: CASSLEALSFTDTQYF; DNA: TGCGCCAGCAGCTTAGAAGCCCTCTCTTTCACAGATACGCAGTATTTT
V: TRBV27; size: NA; D: NA; J: TRBJ1-1; CDR3: CASKGWGSNTEAFF; DNA: TGTGCCAGCAAGGGCTGGGGATCGAACACTGAAGCTTTCTTT
V: TRBV15; size: NA; D: TRBD2; J: TRBJ2-3; CDR3: CATRLAGVPDTQYF; DNA: TGTGCCACCAGACTAGCGGGAGTACCAGATACGCAGTATTTT